The T cell receptor (beta chain) under discussion was sequenced for a study of OX40 agonist ivuxolimab in advanced cancers. Study-wide context: Administration of intravenous ivuxolimab to patients occurred every 2 weeks at 0.01 to 10 mg/kg. Study observations and caveats: CD8+ T cells showed, on average, more clonal expansion than CD4+ cells.

Comments on this clone: Its antigen remains unknown.

Profiled with immunoSEQ multiplex PCR; TCRdb holds only in-frame clones, not every one. The sample consists of around 75,000 clones, 65% to 85% of them appearing once. Germline CDR1 is SNHLY and CDR2 is FYNNEI. V was trimmed by 6 bases and J by 7 bases, leaving 13 bases between them. This CDR3 is built from 13 residues. The receptor's source is an adult with an advanced solid tumor such as melanoma, head and neck, liver or kidney cancer. The sample in question was CD4+ or CD8+ T cells sorted from blood, obtained in a trial of the OX40 agonist ivuxolimab. The chain recombines TRBV2 with TRBJ1-5; D uncertain. The DNA for the CDR3 is TGTGCCAGCAGGCTGGAGTCGGAACAGCCCCAGCATTTT. It codes for CASRLESEQPQHF.